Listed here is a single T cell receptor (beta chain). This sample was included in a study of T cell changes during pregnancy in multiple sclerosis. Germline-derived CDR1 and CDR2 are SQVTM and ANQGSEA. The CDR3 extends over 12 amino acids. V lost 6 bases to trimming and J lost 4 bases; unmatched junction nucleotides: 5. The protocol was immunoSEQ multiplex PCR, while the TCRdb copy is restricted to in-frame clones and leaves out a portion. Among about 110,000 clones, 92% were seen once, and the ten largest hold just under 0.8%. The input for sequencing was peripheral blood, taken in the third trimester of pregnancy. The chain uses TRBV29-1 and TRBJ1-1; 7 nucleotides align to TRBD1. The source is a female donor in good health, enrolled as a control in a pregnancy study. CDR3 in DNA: TGCAGCGTGGACTCAGGGGGCACTGAAGCTTTCTTT. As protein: CSVDSGGTEAFF. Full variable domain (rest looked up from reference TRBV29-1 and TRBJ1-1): SAVISQKPSRDICQRGTSLTIQCQVDSQVTMMFWYRQQPGQSLTLIATANQGSEATYESGFVIDKFPISRPNLTFSTLTVSNMSPEDSSIYLCSVDSGGTEAFFGQGTRLTVV.